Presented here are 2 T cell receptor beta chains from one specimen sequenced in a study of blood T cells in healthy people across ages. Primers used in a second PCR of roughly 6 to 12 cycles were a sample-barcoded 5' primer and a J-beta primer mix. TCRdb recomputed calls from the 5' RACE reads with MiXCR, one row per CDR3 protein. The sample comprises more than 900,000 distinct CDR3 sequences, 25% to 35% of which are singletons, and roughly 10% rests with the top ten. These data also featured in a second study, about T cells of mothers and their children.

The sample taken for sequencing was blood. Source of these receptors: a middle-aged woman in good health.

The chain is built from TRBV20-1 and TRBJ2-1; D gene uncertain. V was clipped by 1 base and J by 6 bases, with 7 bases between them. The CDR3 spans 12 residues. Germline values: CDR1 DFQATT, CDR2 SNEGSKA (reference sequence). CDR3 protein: CSARGVTNEQFF. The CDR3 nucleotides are TGCAGTGCTAGAGGAGTAACCAATGAGCAGTTCTTC.

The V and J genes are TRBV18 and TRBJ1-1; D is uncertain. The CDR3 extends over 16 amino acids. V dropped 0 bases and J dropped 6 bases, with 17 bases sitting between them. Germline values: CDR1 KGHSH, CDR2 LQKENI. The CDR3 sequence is CASSPPMGRTYPEAFF. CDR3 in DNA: TGTGCCAGCTCACCACCGATGGGGAGGACTTATCCTGAAGCTTTCTTT.